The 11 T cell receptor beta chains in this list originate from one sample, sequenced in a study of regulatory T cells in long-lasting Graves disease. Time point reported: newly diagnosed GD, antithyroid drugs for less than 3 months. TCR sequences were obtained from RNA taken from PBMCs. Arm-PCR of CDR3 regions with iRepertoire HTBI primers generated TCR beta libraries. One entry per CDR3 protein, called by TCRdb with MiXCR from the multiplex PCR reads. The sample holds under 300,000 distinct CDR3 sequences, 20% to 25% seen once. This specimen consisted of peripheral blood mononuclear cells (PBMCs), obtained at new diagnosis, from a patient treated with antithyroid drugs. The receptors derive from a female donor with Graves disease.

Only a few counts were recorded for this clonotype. The chain's CDR3 is CASSQDARGPANTEAFF. CDR3 in DNA: TGCGCCAGCAGCCAAGACGCCAGGGGGCCGGCAAACACTGAAGCTTTCTTT. The chain uses TRBV4-3 and TRBJ1-1, with 8 bases aligning to TRBD1. The V gene end was trimmed by 0 bases and the J gene end by 2 bases; junction bases not matched to a gene: 8. Per the germline V gene, CDR1 is LGHNA and CDR2 is YSLEER. This CDR3 contains 17 residues.

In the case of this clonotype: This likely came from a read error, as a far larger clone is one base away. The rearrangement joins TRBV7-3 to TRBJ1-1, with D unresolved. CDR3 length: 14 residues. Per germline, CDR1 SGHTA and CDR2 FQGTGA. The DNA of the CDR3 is TGTGCCAGCAGCTTGCTCAACAAGAACACTGGAGCTTTCTTT. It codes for CASSLLNKNTGAFF. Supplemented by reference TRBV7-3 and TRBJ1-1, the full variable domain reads GAGVSQTPSNKVTEKGKYVELRCDPISGHTALYWYRQSLGQGPEFLIYFQGTGAADDSGLPNDRFFAVRPEGSVSTLKIQRTERGDSAVYLCASSLLNKNTGAFFGQGTRLTVV.

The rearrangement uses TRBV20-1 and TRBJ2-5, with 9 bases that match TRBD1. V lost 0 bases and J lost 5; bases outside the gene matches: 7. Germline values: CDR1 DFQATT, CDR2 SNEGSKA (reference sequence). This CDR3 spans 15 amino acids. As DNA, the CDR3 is TGCAGTGCTAGAGACCGGGACAGGGCTCCCGAGACCCAGTACTTC. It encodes CSARDRDRAPETQYF.

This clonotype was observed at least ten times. The CDR3 DNA reads TGTGCCAGCAGCCCCCGGGCCGCCTACGAGCAGTACTTC. It encodes CASSPRAAYEQYF. The rearrangement uses TRBV3-1 and TRBJ2-7; D is unclear. The V end lost 4 bases, the J end lost 2 bases, and 9 bases lay between the germline ends. CDR1 is LGHDT and CDR2 is YNNKEL in the germline V gene (reference sequence). The CDR3 is made up of 13 amino acids.

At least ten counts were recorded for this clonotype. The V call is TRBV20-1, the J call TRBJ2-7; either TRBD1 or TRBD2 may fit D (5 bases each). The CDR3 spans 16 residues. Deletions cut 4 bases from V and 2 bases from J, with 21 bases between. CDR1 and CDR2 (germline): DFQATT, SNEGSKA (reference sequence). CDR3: CSAKPLRGQGTYEQYF. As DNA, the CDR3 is TGCAGTGCTAAACCCCTTCGGGGCCAGGGAACCTACGAGCAGTACTTC.

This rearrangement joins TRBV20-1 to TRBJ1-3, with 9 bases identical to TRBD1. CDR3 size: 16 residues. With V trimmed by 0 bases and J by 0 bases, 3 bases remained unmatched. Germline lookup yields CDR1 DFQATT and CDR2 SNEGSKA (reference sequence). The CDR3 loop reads CSARDGTGNSGNTIYF. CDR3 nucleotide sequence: TGCAGTGCTAGAGATGGGACAGGGAACTCTGGAAACACCATATATTTT.

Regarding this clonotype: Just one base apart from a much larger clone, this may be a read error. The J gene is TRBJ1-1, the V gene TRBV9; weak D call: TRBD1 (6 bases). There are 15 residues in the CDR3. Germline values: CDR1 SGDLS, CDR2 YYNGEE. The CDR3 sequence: CANSVETGRGTEAFF. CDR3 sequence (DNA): TGTGCCAACAGCGTAGAGACAGGCCGGGGCACTGAAGCTTTCTTT. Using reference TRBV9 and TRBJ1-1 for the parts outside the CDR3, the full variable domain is DSGVTQTPKHLITATGQRVTLRCSPRSGDLSVYWYQQSLDQGLQFLIQYYNGEERAKGNILERFSAQQFPDLHSELNLSSLELGDSALYFCANSVETGRGTEAFFGQGTRLTVV.

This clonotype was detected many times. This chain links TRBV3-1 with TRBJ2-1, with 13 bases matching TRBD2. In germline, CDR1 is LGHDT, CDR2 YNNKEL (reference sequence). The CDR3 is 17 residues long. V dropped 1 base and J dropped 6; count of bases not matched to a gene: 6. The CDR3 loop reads CASSQGTSGRGGNEQFF. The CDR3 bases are TGTGCCAGCAGCCAAGGGACTAGCGGGAGAGGGGGCAATGAGCAGTTCTTC.

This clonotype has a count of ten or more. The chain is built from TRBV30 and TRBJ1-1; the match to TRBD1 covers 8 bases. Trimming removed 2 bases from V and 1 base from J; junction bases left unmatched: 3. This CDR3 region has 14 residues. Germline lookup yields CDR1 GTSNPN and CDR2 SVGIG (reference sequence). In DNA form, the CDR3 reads TGTGCCTGGAGTTCTGGACAGGGGAACACTGAAGCTTTCTTT. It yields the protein CAWSSGQGNTEAFF.

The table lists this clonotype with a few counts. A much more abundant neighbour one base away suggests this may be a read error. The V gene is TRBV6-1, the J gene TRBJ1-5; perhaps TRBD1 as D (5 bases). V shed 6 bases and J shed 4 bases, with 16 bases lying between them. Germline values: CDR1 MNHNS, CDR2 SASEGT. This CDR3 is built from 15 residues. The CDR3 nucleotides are TGTGCCAGCAGCCCAATAGGAGCAGGGAATCAGCCCCAGCATTTT. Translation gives CASSPIGAGNQPQHF.

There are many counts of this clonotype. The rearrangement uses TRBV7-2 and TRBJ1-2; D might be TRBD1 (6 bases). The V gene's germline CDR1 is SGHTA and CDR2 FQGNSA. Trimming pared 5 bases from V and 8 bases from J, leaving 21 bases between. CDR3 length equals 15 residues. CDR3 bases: TGTGCCAGCAGCCCCATAGCGGGGGCGGTGAGCGGCTACACCTTC. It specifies CASSPIAGAVSGYTF.